A single sample gave rise to the 18 T cell receptor beta chains below, sequenced in a study of blood T cell repertoires in COVID-19. Using immunoSEQ multiplex PCR, the repertoire was profiled, and TCRdb retains in-frame clones only, with some absent. Of about 68,000 clones detected, 86% appear once; the ten largest clones hold about 8.1%. Sequenced material: peripheral blood. The receptors come from a man aged 30 to 45 with acute or convalescent COVID-19.

V and J are TRBV3-1 (or the pseudogene TRBV3-2) and TRBJ1-1; D may be TRBD1 (6 bases). CDR3 size: 12 residues. The V gene lost 0 bases and the J gene lost 11 bases, with 10 bases spanning the gap. The germline V gene encodes CDR1 LGHDT and CDR2 YNNKEL (reference sequence). The CDR3 spells CASSQDNREAFF. The CDR3 DNA is TGTGCCAGCAGCCAAGATAACAGGGAGGCTTTCTTT.

About this clone itself: A junction boundary mismatches the germline segment, possibly from a read error. The V gene is TRBV5-1, the J gene TRBJ1-4, with 9 bases aligning to TRBD1. Germline CDR1 is SGHRS and CDR2 is YFSETQ. This CDR3 is built from 15 residues. CDR3 nucleotides: TGCGCCAACAGCGCAGGGGACAGGGTAGATGAAAAACTGTTTTTT. Its protein is CANSAGDRVDEKLFF.

V gene TRBV3-1 (or the pseudogene TRBV3-2) combines with J gene TRBJ2-6, with D perhaps TRBD2 (5 bases). Germline V gene data show CDR1 as LGHDT and CDR2 as YNNKEL (reference sequence). The V end was cut by 4 bases, the J end by 2 bases, with 6 bases between. The length of the CDR3 is 14 residues. The CDR3 spells CASSLGAGANVLTF. Here the CDR3 DNA reads TGTGCCAGCAGCCTCGGGGCTGGGGCCAACGTCCTGACTTTC.

The chain is built from TRBV7-2 and TRBJ1-4; 7 bases map to TRBD1. V trimming: 5 bases; J trimming: 4 bases; junction bases outside the gene matches: 4. The CDR3 covers 14 residues. Germline assignment: CDR1 SGHTA and CDR2 FQGNSA. This CDR3 reads CASSRDSLNEKLFF. The CDR3 DNA sequence: TGTGCCAGCAGCCGGGACAGCCTTAATGAAAAACTGTTTTTT.

V and J are TRBV5-6 and TRBJ2-7, with a tentative D call TRBD2 (6 bases). V was shortened by 1 base and J by 7 bases, with 18 bases between the two germline ends. The germline CDR1 and CDR2 sequences are SGHDT and YYEEEE. The CDR3 contains 15 residues. The CDR3 reads CASSLFLGGIIEQYF. For the CDR3, the DNA is TGTGCCAGCAGCTTGTTTTTGGGCGGGATTATTGAGCAGTACTTC.

This chain connects TRBV18 to TRBJ2-1, with D perhaps matching TRBD2 (6 bases). The germline V gene has CDR1 KGHSH and CDR2 LQKENI. The CDR3 is made up of 15 amino acids. V lost 3 bases and J 1 base, leaving 10 bases between the germline ends. CDR3 residues: CASSPAGKSYNEQFF. CDR3 in DNA: TGTGCCAGCTCACCCGCGGGGAAATCCTACAATGAGCAGTTCTTC.

The rearrangement joins TRBV11-2 to TRBJ2-1, with TRBD2 matching over 9 bases. This CDR3 comprises 17 residues. Germline-derived CDR1 and CDR2 are SGHAT and FQNNGV. V lost 1 base to trimming and J lost 8 bases; unmatched junction nucleotides: 12. CDR3 sequence reads: CASSLGRRGRGSHEQFF. The CDR3 region has the DNA TGTGCCAGCAGCTTAGGTCGGCGCGGGAGGGGCAGCCATGAGCAGTTCTTC. Variable domain in full (rest from reference TRBV11-2 and TRBJ2-1): EAGVAQSPRYKIIEKRQSVAFWCNPISGHATLYWYQQILGQGPKLLIQFQNNGVVDDSQLPKDRFSAERLKGVDSTLKIQPAKLEDSAVYLCASSLGRRGRGSHEQFFGPGTRLTVL.

The chain carries TRBV24-1 and TRBJ2-7; TRBD1 matches at 8 bases. CDR3 length: 15 amino acids. V dropped 4 bases and J dropped 5; count of bases not matched to a gene: 9. CDR1 and CDR2 from the germline V gene are KGHDR and SFDVKD. The chain's CDR3 is CATSDRTGKVDEQYF. Here the CDR3 DNA reads TGTGCCACCAGTGACCGGACAGGGAAGGTGGACGAGCAGTACTTC.

The V call is TRBV24-1, the J call TRBJ2-1, with 9 bases identical to TRBD2. CDR3 length equals 16 residues. Germline assignment: CDR1 KGHDR and CDR2 SFDVKD. The V and J ends lost 4 bases and 3 bases, in that order; junction bases with no gene match: 6. CDR3 sequence: CATSDPGTSNYNEQFF. DNA of the CDR3: TGTGCCACCAGTGACCCTGGGACTAGCAACTACAATGAGCAGTTCTTC.

Here the CDR3 DNA reads TGTGCCTGGGGACAGGGGCTTTATAATTCACCCCTCCACTTT. This translates into CAWGQGLYNSPLHF. The gene calls are TRBV30 and TRBJ1-6, with 9 bases aligning to TRBD1. Looked up from germline, CDR1 is GTSNPN and CDR2 is SVGIG (reference sequence). The V gene end was trimmed by 5 bases and the J gene end by 4 bases; junction bases not matched to a gene: 3. The CDR3 runs to 14 residues.

In this sample, this clone turned up a few times. The gene calls are TRBV21-1 and TRBJ2-1; the D segment call TRBD2 is taken from the table without a DNA check. TRBV21-1 is assigned pseudogene status. CDR3 length equals 11 residues. CDR3: CASSTRGEQFF. The CDR3 DNA is TGTGCCAGCAGCACTCGGGGTGAGCAGTTCTTC.

In its sample, this clone was seen a few times. The gene calls are TRBV19 and TRBJ1-1; 9 positions agree with TRBD1. The CDR3 runs to 14 residues. Per the germline V gene, CDR1 is LNHDA and CDR2 is SQIVND (reference sequence). Trimming took 7 bases from V and 4 from J; bases not matched to a gene: 7. CDR3 sequence reads: CASTDRGTGTEAFF. In nucleotides, the CDR3 is TGTGCCAGTACCGACAGGGGGACGGGCACTGAAGCTTTCTTT.

The gene calls are TRBV21-1 and TRBJ2-1; the table's D gene call, TRBD2, was not cross checked with the DNA. TRBV21-1 is a known pseudogene. There are 19 residues in the CDR3. CDR3 amino acids: CASSKALRLILDSYNEQFF. Written as DNA, the CDR3 is TGTGCCAGCAGCAAAGCGCTCCGCCTGATTTTAGACTCCTACAATGAGCAGTTCTTC.

V and J are TRBV18 and TRBJ2-1; 10 positions agree with TRBD1. Germline assignment: CDR1 KGHSH and CDR2 LQKENI. The CDR3 has 16 amino acids. Trimming cost V 4 bases and J 7 bases; bases outside gene matches: 10. The chain's CDR3 is CASSRMTGTGENEQFF. DNA for the CDR3: TGTGCCAGCTCACGTATGACCGGGACAGGGGAGAATGAGCAGTTCTTC.

This chain joins TRBV29-1 and TRBJ1-2, with a tentative D call TRBD1 (5 bases). From germline, CDR1 is SQVTM and CDR2 ANQGSEA. Deletions cut 5 bases from V and 8 bases from J, with 9 bases between. This CDR3 comprises 10 residues. The CDR3: CSVLQGGYTF. CDR3 coding DNA: TGCAGCGTTTTGCAGGGAGGCTACACCTTC. The entire variable domain, with the rest obtained from reference TRBV29-1 and TRBJ1-2, is as follows: SAVISQKPSRDICQRGTSLTIQCQVDSQVTMMFWYRQQPGQSLTLIATANQGSEATYESGFVIDKFPISRPNLTFSTLTVSNMSPEDSSIYLCSVLQGGYTFGSGTRLTVV.

This chain links TRBV30 with TRBJ1-6; weak D call: TRBD1 (5 bases). This CDR3 has 15 residues. CDR1 and CDR2 (germline): GTSNPN, SVGIG (reference sequence). V dropped 2 bases and J dropped 4 bases, with 12 bases sitting between them. The CDR3 spells CAWSSAGTYNSPLHF. The CDR3 region has the DNA TGTGCCTGGAGTTCCGCCGGGACTTATAATTCACCCCTCCACTTT.

The chain links TRBV29-1 to TRBJ1-1; D unresolved. Deletions cut 4 bases from V and 1 base from J, with 4 bases between. Germline CDR1 reads SQVTM; CDR2 reads ANQGSEA. CDR3 length: 11 residues. This chain's CDR3 is CSVAKNTEAFF. In nucleotides, the CDR3 is TGCAGCGTTGCAAAGAACACTGAAGCTTTCTTT.

The chain is built from TRBV5-4 and TRBJ1-2; perhaps TRBD1 as D (5 bases). V was trimmed by 4 bases and J by 8 bases, leaving 9 bases between them. CDR1 and CDR2 (germline): SGHNT, YYREEE (reference sequence). This CDR3 is built from 11 residues. The CDR3 sequence: CASSTGEGYTF. CDR3 sequence (DNA): TGTGCCAGCAGCACAGGTGAGGGCTACACCTTC. Full variable domain (rest looked up from reference TRBV5-4 and TRBJ1-2): ETGVTQSPTHLIKTRGQQVTLRCSSQSGHNTVSWYQQALGQGPQFIFQYYREEENGRGNFPPRFSGLQFPNYSSELNVNALELDDSALYLCASSTGEGYTFGSGTRLTVV.